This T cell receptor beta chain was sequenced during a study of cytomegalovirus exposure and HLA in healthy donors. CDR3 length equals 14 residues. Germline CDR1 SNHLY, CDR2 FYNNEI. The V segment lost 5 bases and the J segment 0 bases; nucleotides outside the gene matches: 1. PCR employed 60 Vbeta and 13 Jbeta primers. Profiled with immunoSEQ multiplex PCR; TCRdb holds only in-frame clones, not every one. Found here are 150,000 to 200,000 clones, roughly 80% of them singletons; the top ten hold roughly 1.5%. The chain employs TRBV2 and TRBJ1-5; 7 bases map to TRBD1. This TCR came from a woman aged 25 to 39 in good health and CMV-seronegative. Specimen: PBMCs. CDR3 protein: CASSWDSSNQPQHF. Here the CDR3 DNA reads TGTGCCAGCAGTTGGGACAGTAGCAATCAGCCCCAGCATTTT.